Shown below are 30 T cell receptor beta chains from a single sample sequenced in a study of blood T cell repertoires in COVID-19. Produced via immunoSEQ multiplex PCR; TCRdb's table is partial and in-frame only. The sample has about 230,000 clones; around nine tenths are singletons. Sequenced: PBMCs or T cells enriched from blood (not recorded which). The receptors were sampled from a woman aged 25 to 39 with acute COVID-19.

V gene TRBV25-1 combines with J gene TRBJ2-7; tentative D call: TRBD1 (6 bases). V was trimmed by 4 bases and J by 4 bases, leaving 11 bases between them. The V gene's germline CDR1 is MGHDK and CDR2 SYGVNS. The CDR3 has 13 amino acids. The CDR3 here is CASSGGREYEQYF. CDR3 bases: TGTGCCAGCAGTGGGGGGCGCGAATACGAGCAGTACTTC.

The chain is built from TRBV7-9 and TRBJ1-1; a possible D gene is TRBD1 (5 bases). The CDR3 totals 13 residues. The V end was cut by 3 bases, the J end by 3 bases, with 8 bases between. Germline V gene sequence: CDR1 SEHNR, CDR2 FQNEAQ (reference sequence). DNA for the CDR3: TGTGCCAGCAGCTTCAGGGAGGACACTGAAGCTTTCTTT. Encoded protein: CASSFREDTEAFF.

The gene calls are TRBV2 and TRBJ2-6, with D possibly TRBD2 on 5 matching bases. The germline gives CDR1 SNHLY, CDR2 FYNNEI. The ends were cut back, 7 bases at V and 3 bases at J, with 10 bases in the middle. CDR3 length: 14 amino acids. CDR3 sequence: CASIGVGGANVLTF. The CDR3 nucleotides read TGTGCCAGCATCGGGGTAGGTGGGGCCAACGTCCTGACTTTC.

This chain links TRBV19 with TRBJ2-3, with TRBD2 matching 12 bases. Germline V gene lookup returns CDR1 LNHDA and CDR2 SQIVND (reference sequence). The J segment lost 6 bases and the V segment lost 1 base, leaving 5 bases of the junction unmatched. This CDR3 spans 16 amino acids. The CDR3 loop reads CASSIVRLAGADTQYF. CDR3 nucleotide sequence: TGTGCCAGTAGTATAGTTCGACTAGCGGGGGCTGATACGCAGTATTTT.

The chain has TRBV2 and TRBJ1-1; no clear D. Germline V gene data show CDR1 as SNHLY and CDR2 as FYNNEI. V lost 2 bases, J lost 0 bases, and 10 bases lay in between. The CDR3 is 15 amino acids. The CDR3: CASSEYGPMNTEAFF. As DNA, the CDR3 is TGTGCCAGCAGTGAATATGGGCCGATGAACACTGAAGCTTTCTTT.

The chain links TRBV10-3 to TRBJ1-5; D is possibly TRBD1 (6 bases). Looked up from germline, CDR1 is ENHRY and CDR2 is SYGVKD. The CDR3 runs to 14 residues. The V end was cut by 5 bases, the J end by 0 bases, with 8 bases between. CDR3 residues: CAISRQASNQPQHF. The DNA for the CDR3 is TGTGCCATCAGTAGACAGGCTAGCAATCAGCCCCAGCATTTT.

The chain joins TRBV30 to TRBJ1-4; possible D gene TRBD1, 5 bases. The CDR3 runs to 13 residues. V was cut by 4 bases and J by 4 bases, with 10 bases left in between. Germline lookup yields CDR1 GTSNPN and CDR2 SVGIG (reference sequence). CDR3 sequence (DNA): TGTGCCTGGAATCGGGGGTATAATGAAAAACTGTTTTTT. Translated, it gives CAWNRGYNEKLFF.

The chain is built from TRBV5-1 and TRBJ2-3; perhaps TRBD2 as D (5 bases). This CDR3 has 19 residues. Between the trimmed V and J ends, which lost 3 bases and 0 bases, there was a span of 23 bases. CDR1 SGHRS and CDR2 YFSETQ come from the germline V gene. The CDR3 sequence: CASSSSPISSSHSTDTQYF. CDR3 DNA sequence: TGCGCCAGCAGCTCCTCACCAATATCTAGCTCCCATAGCACAGATACGCAGTATTTT.

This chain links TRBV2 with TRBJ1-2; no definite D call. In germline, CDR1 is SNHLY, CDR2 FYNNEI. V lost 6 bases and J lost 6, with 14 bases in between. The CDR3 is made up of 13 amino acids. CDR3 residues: CASSKARADGYTF. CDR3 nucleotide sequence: TGTGCCAGCAGCAAAGCGAGGGCTGATGGCTACACCTTC.

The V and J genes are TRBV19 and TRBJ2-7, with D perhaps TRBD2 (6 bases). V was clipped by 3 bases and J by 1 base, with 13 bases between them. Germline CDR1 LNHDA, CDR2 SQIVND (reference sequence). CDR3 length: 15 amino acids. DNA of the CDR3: TGTGCCAGTAGTATCCGGGACTGGGAGTCCTACGAGCAGTACTTC. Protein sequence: CASSIRDWESYEQYF.

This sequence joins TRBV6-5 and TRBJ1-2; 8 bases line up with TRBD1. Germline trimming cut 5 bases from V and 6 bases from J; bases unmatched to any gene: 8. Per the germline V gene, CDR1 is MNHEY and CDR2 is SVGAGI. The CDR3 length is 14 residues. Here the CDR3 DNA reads TGTGCCAGCAGTACTCTAGACAGGGGAAATGGCTACACCTTC. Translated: CASSTLDRGNGYTF.

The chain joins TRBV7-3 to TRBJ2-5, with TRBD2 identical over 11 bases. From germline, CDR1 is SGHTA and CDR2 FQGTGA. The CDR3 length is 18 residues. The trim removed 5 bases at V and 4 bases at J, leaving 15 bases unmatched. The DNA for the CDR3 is TGTGCCAGCAGCACTCGAGCTAGCGGGGGGTACCCTCCAGAGACCCAGTACTTC. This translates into CASSTRASGGYPPETQYF.

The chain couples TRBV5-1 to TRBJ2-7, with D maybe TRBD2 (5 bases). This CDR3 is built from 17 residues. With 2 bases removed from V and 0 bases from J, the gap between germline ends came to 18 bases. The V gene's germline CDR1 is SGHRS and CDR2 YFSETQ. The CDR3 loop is CASSFGSVDRTSYEQYF. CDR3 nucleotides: TGCGCCAGCAGCTTCGGTAGCGTGGACCGGACCTCCTACGAGCAGTACTTC.

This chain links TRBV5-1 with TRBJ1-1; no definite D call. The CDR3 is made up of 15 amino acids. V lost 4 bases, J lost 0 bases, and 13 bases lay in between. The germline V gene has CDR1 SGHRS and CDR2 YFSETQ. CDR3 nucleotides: TGCGCCAGCAGCCTGATTGACTCTTTGAACACTGAAGCTTTCTTT. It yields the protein CASSLIDSLNTEAFF.

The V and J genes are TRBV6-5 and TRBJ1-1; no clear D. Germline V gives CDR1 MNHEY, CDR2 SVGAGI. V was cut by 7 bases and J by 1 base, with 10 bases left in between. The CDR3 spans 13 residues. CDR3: CASMNRQNTEAFF. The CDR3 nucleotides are TGTGCCAGCATGAACCGACAGAACACTGAAGCTTTCTTT.

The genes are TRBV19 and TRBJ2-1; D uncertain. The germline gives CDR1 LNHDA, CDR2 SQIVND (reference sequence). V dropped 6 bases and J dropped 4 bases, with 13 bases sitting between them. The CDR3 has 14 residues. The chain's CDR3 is CASRSARMYNEQFF. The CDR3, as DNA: TGTGCCAGTAGAAGTGCGCGGATGTACAATGAGCAGTTCTTC. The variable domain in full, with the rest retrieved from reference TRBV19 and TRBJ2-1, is DGGITQSPKYLFRKEGQNVTLSCEQNLNHDAMYWYRQDPGQGLRLIYYSQIVNDFQKGDIAEGYSVSREKKESFPLTVTSAQKNPTAFYLCASRSARMYNEQFFGPGTRLTVL.

CDR3 nucleotide sequence: TGTGCCAGCAGTGAATTGCCTAGCGGCTACTACGAGCAGTACTTC. Protein sequence: CASSELPSGYYEQYF. J is TRBJ2-7 and V is TRBV2, with 7 positions matching TRBD2. The V gene end was trimmed by 2 bases and the J gene end by 3 bases; junction bases not matched to a gene: 7. Germline assignment: CDR1 SNHLY and CDR2 FYNNEI. The CDR3 totals 15 residues.

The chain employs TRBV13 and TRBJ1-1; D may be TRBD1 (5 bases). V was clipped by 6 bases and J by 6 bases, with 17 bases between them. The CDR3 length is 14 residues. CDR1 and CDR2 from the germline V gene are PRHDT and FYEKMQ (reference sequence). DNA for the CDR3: TGTGCCAGCAGTTCCGGGGGGAGTCCCCCTGAAGCTTTCTTT. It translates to CASSSGGSPPEAFF. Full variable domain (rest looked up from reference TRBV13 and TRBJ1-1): AAGVIQSPRHLIKEKRETATLKCYPIPRHDTVYWYQQGPGQDPQFLISFYEKMQSDKGSIPDRFSAQQFSDYHSELNMSSLELGDSALYFCASSSGGSPPEAFFGQGTRLTVV.

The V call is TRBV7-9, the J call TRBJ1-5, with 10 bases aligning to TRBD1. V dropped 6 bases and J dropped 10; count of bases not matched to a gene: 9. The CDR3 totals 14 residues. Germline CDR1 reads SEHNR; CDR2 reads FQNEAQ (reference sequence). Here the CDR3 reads CASSSGQGDRPQHF. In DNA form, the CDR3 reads TGTGCCAGCAGTTCAGGACAGGGGGATCGCCCCCAGCATTTT.

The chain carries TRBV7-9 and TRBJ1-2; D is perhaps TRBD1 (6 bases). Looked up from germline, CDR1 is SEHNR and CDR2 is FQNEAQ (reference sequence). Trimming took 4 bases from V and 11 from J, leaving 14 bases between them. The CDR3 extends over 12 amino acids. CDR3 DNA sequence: TGTGCCAGCAGCTCAAAACAGGGCCCTTACACCTTC. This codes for CASSSKQGPYTF.

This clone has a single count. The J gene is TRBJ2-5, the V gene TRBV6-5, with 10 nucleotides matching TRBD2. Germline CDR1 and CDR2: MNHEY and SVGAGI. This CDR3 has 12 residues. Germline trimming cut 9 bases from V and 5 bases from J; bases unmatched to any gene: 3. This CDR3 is CASLTSGETQYF. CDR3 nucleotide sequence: TGTGCCAGTTTGACTAGCGGGGAGACCCAGTACTTC.

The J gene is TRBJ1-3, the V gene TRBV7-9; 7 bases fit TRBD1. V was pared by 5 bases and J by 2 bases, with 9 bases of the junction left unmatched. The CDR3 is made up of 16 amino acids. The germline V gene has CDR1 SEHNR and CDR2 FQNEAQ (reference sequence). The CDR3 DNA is TGTGCCAGCAGCCCCCCCAGGGGGTTTGCTGGAAACACCATATATTTT. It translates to CASSPPRGFAGNTIYF.

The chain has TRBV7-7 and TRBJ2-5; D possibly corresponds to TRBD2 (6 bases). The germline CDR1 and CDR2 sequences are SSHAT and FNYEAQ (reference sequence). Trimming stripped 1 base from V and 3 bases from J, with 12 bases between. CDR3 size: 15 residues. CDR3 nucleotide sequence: TGTGCCAGCAGCTTAGTCCTGCGGGACGAAGAGACCCAGTACTTC. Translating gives CASSLVLRDEETQYF.

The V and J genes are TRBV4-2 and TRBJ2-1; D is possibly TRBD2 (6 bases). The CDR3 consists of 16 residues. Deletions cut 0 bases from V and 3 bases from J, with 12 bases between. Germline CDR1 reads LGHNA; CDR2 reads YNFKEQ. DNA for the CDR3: TGTGCCAGCAGCCAAGATCGCAGGGAGGTCTACAATGAGCAGTTCTTC. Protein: CASSQDRREVYNEQFF.

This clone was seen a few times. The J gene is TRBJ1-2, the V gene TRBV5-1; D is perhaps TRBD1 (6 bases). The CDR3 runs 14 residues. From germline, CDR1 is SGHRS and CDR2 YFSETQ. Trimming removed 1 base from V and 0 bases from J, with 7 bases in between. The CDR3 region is CASSLQGTNYGYTF. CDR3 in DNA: TGCGCCAGCAGCTTGCAGGGGACTAACTATGGCTACACCTTC.

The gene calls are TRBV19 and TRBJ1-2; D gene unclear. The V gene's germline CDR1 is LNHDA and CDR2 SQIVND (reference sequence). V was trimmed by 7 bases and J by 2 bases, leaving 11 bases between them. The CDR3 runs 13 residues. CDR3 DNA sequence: TGTGCCAGTACCGCGACACAAAACTATGGCTACACCTTC. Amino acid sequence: CASTATQNYGYTF.

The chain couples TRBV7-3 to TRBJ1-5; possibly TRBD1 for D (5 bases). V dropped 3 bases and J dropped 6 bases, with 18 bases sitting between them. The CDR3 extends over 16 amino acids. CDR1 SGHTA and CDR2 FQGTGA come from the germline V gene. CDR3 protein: CASSFMGRAATQPQHF. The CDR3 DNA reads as TGTGCCAGCAGCTTTATGGGCAGGGCGGCCACTCAGCCCCAGCATTTT.

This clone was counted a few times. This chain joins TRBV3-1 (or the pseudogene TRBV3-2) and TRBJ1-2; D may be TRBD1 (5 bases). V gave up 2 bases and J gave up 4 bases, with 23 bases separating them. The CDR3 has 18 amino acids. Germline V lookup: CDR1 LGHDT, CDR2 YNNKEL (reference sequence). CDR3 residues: CASSQRTPERGGSYGYTF. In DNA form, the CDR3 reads TGTGCCAGCAGCCAACGTACTCCGGAGAGGGGAGGAAGCTATGGCTACACCTTC.

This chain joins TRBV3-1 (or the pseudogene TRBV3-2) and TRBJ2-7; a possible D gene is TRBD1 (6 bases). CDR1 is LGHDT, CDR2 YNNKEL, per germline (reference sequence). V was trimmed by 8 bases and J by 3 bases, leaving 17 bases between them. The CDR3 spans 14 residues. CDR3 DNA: TGTGCCAGCCGTAAAATGGGGGACAACTACGAGCAGTACTTC. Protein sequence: CASRKMGDNYEQYF.

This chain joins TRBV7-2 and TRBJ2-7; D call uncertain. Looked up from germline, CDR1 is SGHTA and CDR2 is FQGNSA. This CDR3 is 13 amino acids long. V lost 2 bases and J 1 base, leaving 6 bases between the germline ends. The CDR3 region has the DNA TGTGCCAGCAGCTTACTCCTTTCCTACGAGCAGTACTTC. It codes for CASSLLLSYEQYF.